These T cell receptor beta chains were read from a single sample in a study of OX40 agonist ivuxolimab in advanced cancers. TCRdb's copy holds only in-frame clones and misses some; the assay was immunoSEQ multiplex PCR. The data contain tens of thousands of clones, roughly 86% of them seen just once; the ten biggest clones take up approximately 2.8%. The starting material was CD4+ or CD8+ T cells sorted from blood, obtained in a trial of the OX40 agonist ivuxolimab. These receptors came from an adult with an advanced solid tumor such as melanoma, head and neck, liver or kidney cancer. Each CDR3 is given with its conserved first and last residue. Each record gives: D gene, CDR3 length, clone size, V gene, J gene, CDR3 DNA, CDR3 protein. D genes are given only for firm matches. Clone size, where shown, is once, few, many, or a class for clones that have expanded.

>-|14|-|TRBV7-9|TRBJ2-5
TGTGCCAGCAGGCCAGGGGGGAGCCAAGAGACCCAGTACTTC
CASRPGGSQETQYF
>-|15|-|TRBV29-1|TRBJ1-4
TGCAGCGTTGAAGATCGAGGACTCTATAATGAAAAACTGTTTTTT
CSVEDRGLYNEKLFF
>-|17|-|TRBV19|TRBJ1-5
TGTGCCAGTAGACGTGGGAGCGAGGGTGGTAGCAATCAGCCCCAGCATTTT
CASRRGSEGGSNQPQHF
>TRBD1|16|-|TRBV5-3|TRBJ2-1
TGTGCCAGAAGCCATTCAGCTGGACAGGGCTACAATGAGCAGTTCTTC
CARSHSAGQGYNEQFF
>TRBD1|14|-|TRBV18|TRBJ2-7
TGTGCCAGCTCACCACCAGGGGGCATGTACGAGCAGTACTTC
CASSPPGGMYEQYF
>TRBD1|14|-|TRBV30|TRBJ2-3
TGTGCCTGTATTGACAGGGCTAGCACAGATACGCAGTATTTT
CACIDRASTDTQYF
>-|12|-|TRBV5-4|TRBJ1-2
TGTGCCAGCAGCTGGCAGGAAAACGGCTACACCTTC
CASSWQENGYTF
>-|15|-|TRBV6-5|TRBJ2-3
TGTGCCAGCAGTTACTCGTACAGGAACACAGATACGCAGTATTTT
CASSYSYRNTDTQYF
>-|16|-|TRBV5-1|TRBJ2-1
TGCGCCAGCAGCTCCCCCCGGGGGCAGCTCAACAATGAGCAGTTCTTC
CASSSPRGQLNNEQFF
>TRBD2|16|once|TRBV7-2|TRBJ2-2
TGTGCCAGCAGCTCCTATAGCGGGGGGAACACCGGGGAGCTGTTTTTT
CASSSYSGGNTGELFF
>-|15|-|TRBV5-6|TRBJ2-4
TGTGCCAGCAGCTTGGGTAGGGCCCCAACAAACATTCAGTACTTC
CASSLGRAPTNIQYF
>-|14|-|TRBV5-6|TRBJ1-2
TGTGCCAGCAGCCTCCGGGACCTCAGGGGTGGCTACACCTTC
CASSLRDLRGGYTF
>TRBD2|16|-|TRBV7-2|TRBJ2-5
TGTGCCAGCAGCTTAGCGCCTGGCGGGGGGCAAGAGACCCAGTACTTC
CASSLAPGGGQETQYF
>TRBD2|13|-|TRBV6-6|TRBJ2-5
TGTGCCAGCAGTTACACTAGCGGAGAGACCCAGTACTTC
CASSYTSGETQYF
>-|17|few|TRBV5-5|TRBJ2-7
TGTGCCAGCAGCTTGTTCTTCGACGGGACGAGCTCCTACGAGCAGTACTTC
CASSLFFDGTSSYEQYF
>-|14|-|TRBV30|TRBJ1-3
TGTGCCTGGCAAAGTCGGGGCTCTGGAAACACCATATATTTT
CAWQSRGSGNTIYF
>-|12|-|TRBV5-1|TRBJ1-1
TGCGCCAGCAGCCCCGAGGGGGGGTTAGCTTTCTTT
CASSPEGGLAFF
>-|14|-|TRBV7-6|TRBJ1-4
TGTGCCAGCAGCTTGAGTGGAAATTTCGGGAAACTGTTTTTT
CASSLSGNFGKLFF
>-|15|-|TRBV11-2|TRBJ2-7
TGTGCCAGCAGCTTAGTAGTCGGGCAGACCTACGAGCAGTACTTC
CASSLVVGQTYEQYF
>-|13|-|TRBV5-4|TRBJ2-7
TGTGCCAGCAGCTCGCGGGTGACCTACGAGCAGTACTTC
CASSSRVTYEQYF
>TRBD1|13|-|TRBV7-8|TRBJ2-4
TGTGCCAGCAGGGGGGACAGGGCGAACATTCAGTACTTC
CASRGDRANIQYF
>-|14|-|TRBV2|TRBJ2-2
TGTGCCAGCATTCGGGATTCGAACACCGGGGAGCTGTTTTTT
CASIRDSNTGELFF
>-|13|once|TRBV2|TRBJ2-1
TGTGCCAGCACCTTTGGAGGGTACAATGAGCAGTTCTTC
CASTFGGYNEQFF
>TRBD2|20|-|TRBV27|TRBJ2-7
TGTGCCAGCAGTTTAGTTGGCGGGGGGACTAGCGGGCCTCCGTACCCCGAGCAGTACTTC
CASSLVGGGTSGPPYPEQYF
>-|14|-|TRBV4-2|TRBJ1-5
TGTGCCAGCAGCCAAGATCACGGTGATCAGCCCCAGCATTTT
CASSQDHGDQPQHF
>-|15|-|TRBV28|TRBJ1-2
TGTGCCAGCAGCCAAACTTGGACCGCCGCCTATGGCTACACCTTC
CASSQTWTAAYGYTF
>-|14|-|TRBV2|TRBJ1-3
TGTGCCACGACGACGGGTTCAGTTGGAAACACCATATATTTT
CATTTGSVGNTIYF
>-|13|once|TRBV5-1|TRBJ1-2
TGCGCCAGCAGCTTGGGGCAGGGTAGCGGCTACACCTTC
CASSLGQGSGYTF
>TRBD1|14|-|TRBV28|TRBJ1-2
TGTGCCAGCAAAGGACAGGGTAACTTGGGAGGCTACACCTTC
CASKGQGNLGGYTF
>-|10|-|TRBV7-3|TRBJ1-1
TGTGCCAGCAGCTCCCCCAGGTTGGTCTTT
CASSSPRLVF
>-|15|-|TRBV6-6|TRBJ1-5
TGTGCCAGTTCGGACCGGGGGGTAGGAAATCAGCCCCAGCATTTT
CASSDRGVGNQPQHF
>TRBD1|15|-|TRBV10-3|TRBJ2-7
TGTGCCATCAGTGACCTGGGACAGGGCACCTACGAGCAGTACTTC
CAISDLGQGTYEQYF
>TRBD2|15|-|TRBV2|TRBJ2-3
TGTGCCAGCAGGTGGACTAGCGGGAGAACAGATACGCAGTATTTT
CASRWTSGRTDTQYF
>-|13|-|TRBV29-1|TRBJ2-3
TGCAGCGTTGAGATTGCTAGCACAGATACGCAGTATTTT
CSVEIASTDTQYF
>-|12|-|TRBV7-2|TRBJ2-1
TGTGCCAGCAGCTTATTTCCGAATGAGCAGTTCTTC
CASSLFPNEQFF
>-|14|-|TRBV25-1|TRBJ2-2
TGTGCCAGCAGTGGTACAGTGAACACCGGGGAGCTGTTTTTT
CASSGTVNTGELFF
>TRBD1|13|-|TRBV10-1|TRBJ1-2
TGCGCCAGCAGCTCCGCGACAGGGAAAGGCTACACCTTC
CASSSATGKGYTF
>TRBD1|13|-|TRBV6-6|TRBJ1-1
TGTGCCAGCAGCCGGACAGGGAACACTGAAGCTTTCTTT
CASSRTGNTEAFF
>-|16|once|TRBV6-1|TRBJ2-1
TGTGCCAGCAGTGTGCTAACTACTAACTTTTACAATGAGCAGTTCTTC
CASSVLTTNFYNEQFF
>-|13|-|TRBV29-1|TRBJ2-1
TGCAGCGGTAGCGGGACAGCCTACAATGAGCAGTTCTTC
CSGSGTAYNEQFF
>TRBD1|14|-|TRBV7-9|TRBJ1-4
TGTGCCAGCAGCTTAGGACAGGGGGATGAAAAACTGTTTTTT
CASSLGQGDEKLFF
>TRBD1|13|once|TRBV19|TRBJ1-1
TGTGCCAGTAGTCGAACAGGGGAAACTGAAGCTTTCTTT
CASSRTGETEAFF